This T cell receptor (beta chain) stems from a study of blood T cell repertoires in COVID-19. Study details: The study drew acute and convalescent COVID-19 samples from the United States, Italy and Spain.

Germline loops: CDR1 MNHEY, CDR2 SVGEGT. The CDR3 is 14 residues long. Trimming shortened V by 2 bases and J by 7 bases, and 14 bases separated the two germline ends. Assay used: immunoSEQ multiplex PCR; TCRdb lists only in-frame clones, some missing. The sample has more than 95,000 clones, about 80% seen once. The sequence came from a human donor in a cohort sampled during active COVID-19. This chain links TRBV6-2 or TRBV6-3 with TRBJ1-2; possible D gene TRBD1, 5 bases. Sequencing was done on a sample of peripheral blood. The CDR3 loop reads CASSYRGSLGGYTF. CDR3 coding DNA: TGTGCCAGCAGTTACAGGGGAAGTCTCGGTGGCTACACCTTC.